Listed below are T cell receptor beta chains from one sample, sequenced in a study of metastatic and nonmetastatic thyroid tumors. With MiXCR, TCRdb called clones anew from the PCR reads. This table holds about 32,000 clones, about 20% found once. Sequenced: blood. Receptors originate from a female donor with papillary thyroid cancer or a benign thyroid nodule (not recorded which). Some clones in this sample may be carry-over from other donors' samples. The CDR3 runs from the conserved cysteine through the conserved F or W. The D gene is left open where the match is weak. Clone size is shown for a subset of rows, as once, few, many or a class of expanded clone.

15 TRBJ1-1 TRBV12-3/TRBV12-4 many - CASSPPGGYNTEAFF TGTGCCAGCAGTCCCCCCGGAGGGTATAACACTGAAGCTTTCTTT
12 TRBJ1-2 TRBV25-1 many - CASSEGGSGYTF TGTGCCAGCAGTGAAGGGGGATCTGGCTACACCTTC
13 TRBJ1-1 TRBV6-2/TRBV6-3 medium-sized TRBD1 CASSRQGRTEAFF TGTGCCAGCAGTCGACAGGGCCGGACTGAAGCTTTCTTT
16 TRBJ1-1 TRBV6-1 few TRBD1 CASSEAEGTVDPEAFF TGTGCCAGCAGTGAAGCGGAAGGGACAGTGGACCCTGAAGCTTTCTTT
16 TRBJ1-1 TRBV16 many - CASSQSWGGMNTEAFF TGTGCCAGCAGCCAATCGTGGGGGGGAATGAACACTGAAGCTTTCTTT
14 TRBJ2-3 TRBV5-1 many - CASSSLQGSDTQYF TGCGCCAGCAGCTCCCTGCAGGGCTCAGATACGCAGTATTTT
14 TRBJ1-3 TRBV18 - - CASSPAGGGNTIYF TGTGCCAGCTCACCAGCGGGAGGCGGAAACACCATATATTTT
14 TRBJ1-6 TRBV10-2 many - CASRGGSYNSPLHF TGCGCCAGCCGAGGGGGGTCCTATAATTCACCCCTCCACTTT
14 TRBJ1-2 TRBV2 many - CASPKGGGAYGYTF TGTGCCAGCCCCAAGGGGGGGGGGGCCTATGGCTACACCTTC
13 TRBJ2-7 TRBV5-6 - - CASSLGQVYEQYF TGTGCCAGCAGCTTGGGACAGGTGTACGAGCAGTACTTC
13 TRBJ1-1 TRBV5-1 many - CASSSDRQIEAFF TGCGCCAGCAGCTCGGACAGACAGATCGAAGCTTTCTTT
13 TRBJ2-7 TRBV20-1 many - CSAPRGEPYEQYF TGCAGTGCTCCCAGGGGCGAGCCCTACGAGCAGTACTTC
18 TRBJ2-5 TRBV20-1 many TRBD2 CSASSSGGNRPSQETQYF TGCAGTGCTAGCTCTAGCGGGGGAAATAGACCAAGCCAAGAGACCCAGTACTTC
14 TRBJ2-7 TRBV6-1 many TRBD1 CASSQDREFYEQYF TGTGCCAGCAGTCAGGACAGGGAGTTCTACGAGCAGTACTTC
13 TRBJ2-7 TRBV20-1 - - CSASSGRTYEQYF TGCAGTGCTAGCTCGGGGCGGACCTACGAGCAGTACTTC
16 TRBJ1-3 TRBV2 many TRBD1 CASSEVRTGSGNTIYF TGTGCCAGCAGTGAAGTGAGGACAGGATCTGGAAACACCATATATTTT
14 TRBJ2-7 TRBV30 - - CAWSVSGTAYEQYF TGTGCCTGGAGTGTCTCCGGGACGGCCTACGAGCAGTACTTC
13 TRBJ1-6 TRBV18 - - CASSRQDNSPLHF TGTGCCAGCTCAAGACAGGATAATTCACCCCTCCACTTT
15 TRBJ2-5 TRBV27 many - CASSLYRLPKETQYF TGTGCCAGCAGTTTATATCGGCTACCCAAAGAGACCCAGTACTTC
20 TRBJ1-6 TRBV18 - TRBD1 CASSLVQDRGARKNNSPLHF TGTGCCAGCAGCTTGGTCCAGGACAGGGGGGCGCGAAAGAATAATTCACCCCTCCACTTT
14 TRBJ2-1 TRBV6-1 many - CASSGTISYNEQFF TGTGCCAGCAGTGGAACTATCTCCTACAATGAGCAGTTCTTC
12 TRBJ1-2 TRBV6-1 medium-sized - CASSFKFGGYTF TGTGCCAGCAGCTTTAAGTTCGGTGGCTACACCTTC
15 TRBJ2-7 TRBV6-1 many TRBD1 CASMAPGQPTYEQYF TGTGCCAGCATGGCCCCGGGACAGCCTACCTACGAGCAGTACTTC
10 TRBJ2-7 TRBV20-1 - - CSARHYEQYF TGCAGTGCTCGACATTACGAGCAGTACTTC
12 TRBJ2-7 TRBV11-2 many - CASATEGYEQYF TGTGCCAGCGCCACGGAGGGCTACGAGCAGTACTTC
16 TRBJ2-5 TRBV6-1 - TRBD2 CATTRLAGVRQETQYF TGTGCCACTACCCGACTAGCGGGAGTTAGGCAAGAGACCCAGTACTTC
15 TRBJ2-2 TRBV5-1 - - CASSLMSGSTGELFF TGCGCCAGCAGCTTGATGTCGGGGAGCACCGGGGAGCTGTTTTTT
14 TRBJ1-1 TRBV6-1 many - CASSLTGEITEAFF TGTGCCAGCAGCCTGACGGGGGAAATCACTGAAGCTTTCTTT
13 TRBJ1-1 TRBV2 - - CASSAVVNTVAFF TGTGCCAGCAGCGCCGTGGTCAACACTGTAGCTTTCTTT
14 TRBJ2-1 TRBV12-3/TRBV12-4 many TRBD1 CASSPGQGNNEQFF TGTGCCAGCAGTCCCGGACAGGGGAACAATGAGCAGTTCTTC
14 TRBJ1-4 TRBV28 many TRBD1 CASSRTGGTVKLFF TGTGCCAGCAGTCGGACAGGGGGGACAGTGAAACTGTTTTTT
12 TRBJ2-1 TRBV28 - - CASSLGRTDQFF TGTGCCAGCAGCCTGGGCCGGACGGATCAGTTCTTC
12 TRBJ1-1 TRBV11-3 many - CASSLFRGRAFF TGTGCCAGCAGCTTATTCAGGGGACGGGCTTTCTTT
16 TRBJ1-5 TRBV27 medium-sized - CASSLSLRPGGQPQHF TGTGCCAGCAGTTTATCCCTTCGACCTGGGGGTCAGCCCCAGCATTTT